One and the same sample provided the 29 T cell receptor beta chains below, sequenced in a study of shared clonotypes between healthy human individuals. Produced via immunoSEQ multiplex PCR; TCRdb's table is partial and in-frame only. In the table there are 900,000 to 1,200,000 clones, 78% of which are singletons. The sample taken for sequencing was memory CD4+ T cells from PBMCs. The subset was: CD45RA-negative fraction. The receptors derive from a man younger than 35 in good health. Some clones in this sample may be carry-over from other donors' samples.

The rearrangement joins TRBV4-1 to TRBJ2-3; D gene ambiguous. The germline V and J ends were trimmed by 1 base and 5 bases, with 10 bases remaining between them. The CDR3 has 14 residues. Germline CDR1 reads MGHRA; CDR2 reads YSYEKL. CDR3 nucleotide sequence: TGCGCCAGCAGCCAAGTGGGTGTTCAAGATACGCAGTATTTT. Protein sequence: CASSQVGVQDTQYF.

This clone was seen a single time. This chain joins TRBV7-9 and TRBJ2-2, with D unclear. V dropped 1 base and J dropped 7 bases, with 7 bases sitting between them. The CDR3 sequence is 13 residues long. Germline V CDR1 and CDR2: SEHNR, FQNEAQ (reference sequence). DNA of the CDR3: TGTGCCAGCAGCTTAGGGCGGATCGGGGAGCTGTTTTTT. This gives the protein CASSLGRIGELFF.

V is TRBV7-2 and J is TRBJ2-3, with D possibly being TRBD2 (5 bases). Germline CDR1 reads SGHTA; CDR2 reads FQGNSA. V was shortened by 2 bases and J by 2 bases, with 11 bases between the two germline ends. This CDR3 contains 15 residues. The CDR3 nucleotides are TGTGCCAGCAGCTTAACTAGGGATGCCACAGATACGCAGTATTTT. Amino acids: CASSLTRDATDTQYF.

This sequence joins TRBV5-4 and TRBJ2-7; D possibly matches TRBD1 or TRBD2 (5 bases each). The V gene's germline CDR1 is SGHNT and CDR2 YYREEE (reference sequence). The V end was cut by 6 bases, the J end by 1 base, with 17 bases between. CDR3 length: 15 residues. CDR3: CASNLGQGGSYEQYF. The CDR3 nucleotides read TGTGCCAGCAACTTAGGACAAGGAGGATCCTACGAGCAGTACTTC.

The DNA for the CDR3 is TGTGCCACCAGCAGAGATCCAGATAGCAATCAGCCCCAGCATTTT. Encoded protein: CATSRDPDSNQPQHF. The chain is built from TRBV15 and TRBJ1-5; D is unclear. Trimming removed 0 bases at V and 0 bases at J, with 6 bases between. CDR1 is LNHNV, CDR2 YYDKDF, per germline (reference sequence). The CDR3 has 15 amino acids.

This chain links TRBV7-9 with TRBJ1-1; possibly TRBD1 for D (6 bases). Deletions cut 0 bases from V and 5 bases from J, with 16 bases between. CDR1 is SEHNR and CDR2 is FQNEAQ in the germline V gene (reference sequence). The CDR3 covers 16 residues. The CDR3 DNA follows: TGTGCCAGCAGCTTAGCGGATAGGGGAAGGGGGACTGAAGCTTTCTTT. This codes for CASSLADRGRGTEAFF.

This clone came up a few times. V and J are TRBV2 and TRBJ2-5; maybe TRBD1 (6 bases). Trimming removed 5 bases from V and 1 base from J, with 14 bases in between. Germline-derived CDR1 and CDR2 are SNHLY and FYNNEI. CDR3 length equals 15 residues. The CDR3 DNA reads TGTGCCAGCAGTAAACATACAGGGACCCAAGAGACCCAGTACTTC. It codes for CASSKHTGTQETQYF.

This clone was observed once. This chain connects TRBV9 to TRBJ1-3; D is perhaps TRBD1 (6 bases). The CDR3 consists of 18 residues. Trimming removed 4 bases at V and 0 bases at J, with 20 bases between. CDR1 is SGDLS, CDR2 YYNGEE, per germline. This CDR3 is CASSLPPGTGSSGNTIYF. The CDR3 DNA reads as TGTGCCAGCAGCTTACCCCCCGGAACAGGGAGCTCTGGAAACACCATATATTTT. The full variable domain, rest sourced from reference TRBV9 and TRBJ1-3, is DSGVTQTPKHLITATGQRVTLRCSPRSGDLSVYWYQQSLDQGLQFLIQYYNGEERAKGNILERFSAQQFPDLHSELNLSSLELGDSALYFCASSLPPGTGSSGNTIYFGEGSWLTVV.

This clone was observed a single time. The V and J genes are TRBV28 and TRBJ2-1, with 14 nucleotides matching TRBD2. V lost 6 bases to trimming and J lost 2 bases; unmatched junction nucleotides: 6. Germline V gives CDR1 MDHEN, CDR2 SYDVKM. This CDR3 is built from 17 residues. The chain's CDR3 is CASRTSGRVLPYNEQFF. The CDR3 coding sequence is TGTGCCAGCAGGACTAGCGGGAGGGTGCTACCCTACAATGAGCAGTTCTTC. The full variable domain, its missing parts supplied by reference TRBV28 and TRBJ2-1, is DVKVTQSSRYLVKRTGEKVFLECVQDMDHENMFWYRQDPGLGLRLIYFSYDVKMKEKGDIPEGYSVSREKKERFSLILESASTNQTSMYLCASRTSGRVLPYNEQFFGPGTRLTVL.

This rearrangement joins TRBV4-3 to TRBJ2-7, with TRBD1 matching 7 bases. This CDR3 has 15 amino acids. Germline V CDR1 and CDR2: LGHNA, YSLEER. The V and J ends lost 1 base and 0 bases, in that order; junction bases with no gene match: 3. The CDR3 sequence is CASSQAGGFSYEQYF. CDR3 sequence (DNA): TGCGCCAGCAGCCAAGCAGGGGGATTCTCCTACGAGCAGTACTTC.

The chain links TRBV5-4 to TRBJ2-2, with D tentatively TRBD2 (5 bases). V lost 3 bases and J 1 base, leaving 7 bases between the germline ends. Germline V gives CDR1 SGHNT, CDR2 YYREEE (reference sequence). The CDR3 totals 14 residues. The DNA for the CDR3 is TGTGCCAGCAGCTCCCGGGAGAACACCGGGGAGCTGTTTTTT. Translating it yields CASSSRENTGELFF.

The V and J genes are TRBV7-2 and TRBJ2-5, with a tentative D call TRBD2 (6 bases). The CDR3 runs 14 residues. Trimming cost V 1 base and J 3 bases, with 9 bases left between them. Germline V CDR1 and CDR2: SGHTA, FQGNSA. CDR3 loop: CASSLVRGKETQYF. For the CDR3, the DNA is TGTGCCAGCAGCTTAGTCCGCGGGAAAGAGACCCAGTACTTC.

As for this clone: Other DNA sequences of this sample code for an identical CDR3. This chain links TRBV9 with TRBJ2-5; possibly TRBD1 for D (5 bases). The length of the CDR3 is 12 residues. Trimming stripped 1 base from V and 5 bases from J, with 6 bases between. Germline V gene data show CDR1 as SGDLS and CDR2 as YYNGEE. CDR3 region: CASSVSGETQYF. The CDR3 DNA follows: TGTGCCAGCAGCGTATCAGGGGAGACCCAGTACTTC.

A word on this clone: One end of the junction does not line up with germline, which may come from a read error. The genes are TRBV18 and TRBJ2-5; 7 bases align to TRBD1. Germline V gene lookup returns CDR1 KGHSH and CDR2 LQKENI. The CDR3 length is 14 residues. The chain's CDR3 is CASSPQQGEEPQYF. CDR3 nucleotides: TGTGCCAGCTCACCACAGCAGGGGGAAGAGCCCCAGTACTTC. Combining the CDR3 with reference TRBV18 and TRBJ2-5 gives the whole variable domain NAGVMQNPRHLVRRRGQEARLRCSPMKGHSHVYWYRQLPEEGLKFMVYLQKENIIDESGMPKERFSAEFPKEGPSILRIQQVVRGDSAAYFCASSPQQGEEPQYFGPGTRLLVL.

DNA for the CDR3: TGTGCCAGCAGTCCGCCGGGACAGGATGAAAAACTGTTTTTT. This codes for CASSPPGQDEKLFF. The gene calls are TRBV28 and TRBJ1-4; 8 nucleotides agree with TRBD1. There are 14 residues in the CDR3. Germline V gene sequence: CDR1 MDHEN, CDR2 SYDVKM. Unmatched junction bases numbered 5, after V lost 5 bases and J lost 6 bases.

The chain combines TRBV5-4 with TRBJ2-3, with 9 bases matching TRBD2. CDR3 length equals 16 residues. CDR1 and CDR2 from the germline V gene are SGHNT and YYREEE (reference sequence). The trim removed 3 bases at V and 0 bases at J, leaving 5 bases unmatched. The CDR3 coding sequence is TGTGCCAGCAGCTCGAGGCTAGCGGGGAGCACAGATACGCAGTATTTT. Protein: CASSSRLAGSTDTQYF.

This chain joins TRBV5-1 and TRBJ2-7, with TRBD1 identical over 9 bases. Trimming at V came to 3 bases and at J to 5 bases, leaving 9 bases not matched to a gene. This CDR3 contains 15 residues. Germline V CDR1 and CDR2: SGHRS, YFSETQ. CDR3 bases: TGCGCCAGCAGCTGGGAGAGACAGGGGGTACACGAGCAGTACTTC. Its translation is CASSWERQGVHEQYF.

V and J are TRBV6-6 and TRBJ2-7; either TRBD1 or TRBD2 may fit D (5 bases each). Germline values: CDR1 MNHNY, CDR2 SVGAGI (reference sequence). This CDR3 has 14 amino acids. Between the trimmed V and J ends, which lost 6 bases and 2 bases, there was a span of 14 bases. CDR3: CASRLTGATYEQYF. CDR3 DNA: TGTGCCAGCAGACTAACCGGGGCCACCTACGAGCAGTACTTC.

The rearrangement joins TRBV5-1 to TRBJ1-5; D gene ambiguous. Germline V lookup: CDR1 SGHRS, CDR2 YFSETQ. The CDR3 length is 13 residues. Trimming shortened V by 4 bases and J by 4 bases, and 9 bases separated the two germline ends. The chain's CDR3 is CASSMLGNQPQHF. The CDR3 DNA follows: TGCGCCAGCAGCATGCTAGGAAATCAGCCCCAGCATTTT.

The J gene is TRBJ1-3, the V gene TRBV9; D unclear. CDR3 length: 17 residues. The germline V gene encodes CDR1 SGDLS and CDR2 YYNGEE. V was clipped by 0 bases and J by 0 bases, with 13 bases between them. The CDR3 loop is CASSVGGVRSSGNTIYF. CDR3 DNA sequence: TGTGCCAGCAGCGTAGGTGGGGTCCGGAGCTCTGGAAACACCATATATTTT.

The chain links TRBV28 to TRBJ1-3; the D is unclear. This CDR3 region has 15 residues. CDR1 and CDR2 (germline): MDHEN, SYDVKM. Trimming took 3 bases from V and 0 from J, leaving 9 bases between them. As DNA, the CDR3 is TGTGCCAGCAGTTTTCTCTGGTCCTCTGGAAACACCATATATTTT. Amino acid sequence: CASSFLWSSGNTIYF.

This clone was seen only a few times. CDR3 sequence reads: CASSSALAGVRETQYF. The CDR3 DNA reads as TGTGCCAGCAGCTCCGCCTTAGCGGGAGTTCGCGAGACCCAGTACTTC. The chain carries TRBV28 and TRBJ2-5; 9 bases fit TRBD2. The CDR3 is made up of 16 amino acids. The J segment lost 5 bases and the V segment lost 6 bases, leaving 13 bases of the junction unmatched. CDR1 and CDR2 from the germline V gene are MDHEN and SYDVKM.

In the case of this clone: The same CDR3 arises from other DNA sequences in this sample as well. V is TRBV28 and J is TRBJ2-5; D remains ambiguous. V was clipped by 3 bases and J by 5 bases, with 4 bases between them. Germline assignment: CDR1 MDHEN and CDR2 SYDVKM. The CDR3 runs 11 residues. The CDR3 nucleotides are TGTGCCAGCAGTTTTGTGGAGACCCAGTACTTC. Translating it yields CASSFVETQYF. Complete variable domain (other parts from reference TRBV28 and TRBJ2-5): DVKVTQSSRYLVKRTGEKVFLECVQDMDHENMFWYRQDPGLGLRLIYFSYDVKMKEKGDIPEGYSVSREKKERFSLILESASTNQTSMYLCASSFVETQYFGPGTRLLVL.

The rearrangement links TRBV19 to TRBJ1-3, with D hard to call. Per germline, CDR1 LNHDA and CDR2 SQIVND (reference sequence). The CDR3 covers 13 residues. With 7 bases removed from V and 9 bases from J, the gap between germline ends came to 16 bases. In nucleotides, the CDR3 is TGTGCCAGTACTCGGCAGGCAGAAGGCACCATATATTTT. Encoded protein: CASTRQAEGTIYF. The whole variable domain, filled in from reference TRBV19 and TRBJ1-3, reads DGGITQSPKYLFRKEGQNVTLSCEQNLNHDAMYWYRQDPGQGLRLIYYSQIVNDFQKGDIAEGYSVSREKKESFPLTVTSAQKNPTAFYLCASTRQAEGTIYFGEGSWLTVV.

This rearrangement joins TRBV11-2 to TRBJ2-7; D is perhaps TRBD1 (6 bases). This CDR3 spans 16 amino acids. Germline CDR1 reads SGHAT; CDR2 reads FQNNGV. Trimming cost V 1 base and J 3 bases, with 16 bases left between them. As DNA, the CDR3 is TGTGCCAGCAGCTTAGGAGGGAGTAGGGGGAGCTACGAGCAGTACTTC. Translating it yields CASSLGGSRGSYEQYF.

The chain employs TRBV10-3 and TRBJ1-2, with D tentatively TRBD1 (5 bases). The length of the CDR3 is 12 residues. Germline assignment: CDR1 ENHRY and CDR2 SYGVKD. Trimming pared 7 bases from V and 5 bases from J, leaving 11 bases between. CDR3 residues: CAITGLGYGYTF. CDR3 DNA sequence: TGTGCCATCACGGGACTGGGGTATGGCTACACCTTC.

The chain couples TRBV5-6 to TRBJ2-7; the D gene is possibly TRBD1 (6 bases). The CDR3 is made up of 15 amino acids. Deletions cut 1 base from V and 0 bases from J, with 11 bases between. CDR1 is SGHDT and CDR2 is YYEEEE in the germline V gene. DNA of the CDR3: TGTGCCAGCAGCTTGACAGGGACCTCCTCCTACGAGCAGTACTTC. It specifies CASSLTGTSSYEQYF. The complete variable domain, with remaining parts taken from reference TRBV5-6 and TRBJ2-7, reads DAGVTQSPTHLIKTRGQQVTLRCSPKSGHDTVSWYQQALGQGPQFIFQYYEEEERQRGNFPDRFSGHQFPNYSSELNVNALLLGDSALYLCASSLTGTSSYEQYFGPGTRLTVT.

This clone was seen only a few times. The chain couples TRBV11-2 to TRBJ1-2, with D unresolved. The CDR3 is made up of 13 amino acids. Trimming stripped 4 bases from V and 4 bases from J, with 10 bases between. Germline CDR1 and CDR2: SGHAT and FQNNGV. As DNA, the CDR3 is TGTGCCAGCAGCTCCGGACGGACCTATGGCTACACCTTC. Residues: CASSSGRTYGYTF.

The table lists this clone with a count of one. J is TRBJ2-7 and V is TRBV7-9, with D perhaps given as TRBD1 or TRBD2 (6 bases each). With 5 bases removed from V and 4 bases from J, the gap between germline ends came to 15 bases. The CDR3 runs 14 residues. CDR1 SEHNR and CDR2 FQNEAQ come from the germline V gene (reference sequence). As DNA, the CDR3 is TGTGCCAGCAGCCACAGGGACGGGAGATACGAGCAGTACTTC. Translated, it gives CASSHRDGRYEQYF.